Following are 29 T cell receptor beta chains from one sample sequenced in a study of T cells in Graves' hyperthyroidism and ophthalmopathy. Amplification yielded TCR beta CDR3 regions, with RNA transcripts as the source. The HTBI set primed first-round TCR CDR3 RT-PCR. One entry per CDR3 protein results from TCRdb running MiXCR on the multiplex PCR reads. Of 600,000 to 750,000 distinct CDR3 sequences in the sample, around 16% are singletons; the top ten hold around 16%. Sequenced sample: blood. Every receptor here comes from a man between 50 and 59 years old with Graves' hyperthyroidism.

This clonotype was recorded only once. The chain carries TRBV6-2 or TRBV6-3 and TRBJ2-7; 7 bases agree with TRBD1. The CDR3 covers 15 residues. The ends lost 6 bases at V and 1 base at J; junction bases unmatched: 9. The V gene's germline CDR1 is MNHEY and CDR2 SVGEGT. The CDR3: CASRNDRAGSYEQYF. The DNA of the CDR3 is TGTGCCAGCAGAAACGACAGGGCAGGTTCCTACGAGCAGTACTTC.

This clonotype has at least ten counts. The V call is TRBV6-2 or TRBV6-3, the J call TRBJ1-5; 7 bases align to TRBD1. The CDR3 length is 14 residues. Germline values: CDR1 MNHEY, CDR2 SVGEGT. V shed 2 bases, J shed 7 bases, and the junction held 5 bases outside the gene matches. The CDR3 nucleotides read TGTGCCAGCAGTTACGTAACAGGGGACCAGCCCCAGCATTTT. This gives the protein CASSYVTGDQPQHF.

At least ten counts were recorded for this clonotype. The genes are TRBV30 and TRBJ1-1; no clear D. CDR3 length: 14 amino acids. Trimming left V 0 bases short and J 0 bases short, with 8 bases between. Germline lookup yields CDR1 GTSNPN and CDR2 SVGIG (reference sequence). CDR3 protein: CAWSVLLMNTEAFF. The CDR3 DNA reads TGTGCCTGGAGTGTACTACTCATGAACACTGAAGCTTTCTTT. Full variable domain (rest looked up from reference TRBV30 and TRBJ1-1): SQTIHQWPATLVQPVGSPLSLECTVEGTSNPNLYWYRQAAGRGLQLLFYSVGIGQISSEVPQNLSASRPQDRQFILSSKKLLLSDSGFYLCAWSVLLMNTEAFFGQGTRLTVV.

Comments on this clonotype: This may be a read error, as it is one base from a much larger clone. The chain recombines TRBV28 with TRBJ2-7; 8 nucleotides line up with TRBD1. This CDR3 is 12 amino acids long. Germline CDR1 MDHEN, CDR2 SYDVKM. CDR3 sequence: CASSMDRDDQYF. The DNA for the CDR3 is TGTGCCAGCAGTATGGACAGGGACGACCAGTACTTC.

Ten or more counts support this clonotype. J is TRBJ2-7 and V is TRBV28; D ambiguous. Trimming shortened V by 3 bases and J by 3 bases, and 9 bases separated the two germline ends. CDR3 length: 13 residues. The germline gives CDR1 MDHEN, CDR2 SYDVKM. The CDR3 nucleotides are TGTGCCAGCAGTTTGGGGTTTGTCTACGAGCAGTACTTC. It translates to CASSLGFVYEQYF.

This clonotype was seen repeatedly, ten times or more. The genes are TRBV3-1 and TRBJ1-1; D is possibly TRBD1 (5 bases). Looked up from germline, CDR1 is LGHDT and CDR2 is YNNKEL (reference sequence). This CDR3 is built from 14 residues. Deletions cut 5 bases from V and 1 base from J, with 11 bases between. CDR3 in amino acids: CASSFRGQNTEAFF. The CDR3 DNA sequence: TGTGCCAGCAGCTTTCGAGGACAGAACACTGAAGCTTTCTTT.

This clonotype was counted a few times. The V and J genes are TRBV6-1 and TRBJ1-5, with D perhaps matching TRBD1 (5 bases). Deletions cut 6 bases from V and 2 bases from J, with 11 bases between. The CDR3 is 14 amino acids. In germline, CDR1 is MNHNS, CDR2 SASEGT. The CDR3 DNA is TGTGCCAGCAGGCCCGCGGGGGGCAATCAGCCCCAGCATTTT. Encoded protein: CASRPAGGNQPQHF.

This clonotype came up many times. The V gene is TRBV28, the J gene TRBJ2-1, with 12 bases matching TRBD2. The germline V gene has CDR1 MDHEN and CDR2 SYDVKM. V trimming: 5 bases; J trimming: 7 bases; junction bases outside the gene matches: 9. This CDR3 comprises 16 residues. CDR3 sequence reads: CASSPPQTSGSNEQFF. The CDR3 DNA follows: TGTGCCAGCAGTCCCCCCCAGACTAGCGGGAGTAATGAGCAGTTCTTC.

This clonotype was seen ten or more times. V usage is TRBV29-1 and J usage is TRBJ2-7, with TRBD1 as a possible D gene (5 bases). Per germline, CDR1 SQVTM and CDR2 ANQGSEA. The length of the CDR3 is 13 residues. The germline V and J ends were trimmed by 8 bases and 6 bases, with 20 bases remaining between them. The DNA for the CDR3 is TGCAGCCTGTCAACAGGCCTAACGGGCGAGCAGTACTTC. Its protein product is CSLSTGLTGEQYF.

The chain joins TRBV5-1 to TRBJ2-1; TRBD2 aligns across 8 bases. The CDR3 length is 15 residues. Trimming cost V 3 bases and J 5 bases; bases outside gene matches: 7. Per the germline V gene, CDR1 is SGHRS and CDR2 is YFSETQ. The CDR3 sequence: CASSSVAGSHNEQFF. Here the CDR3 DNA reads TGCGCCAGCAGCTCCGTAGCGGGAAGCCACAATGAGCAGTTCTTC. Supplemented by reference TRBV5-1 and TRBJ2-1, the full variable domain reads KAGVTQTPRYLIKTRGQQVTLSCSPISGHRSVSWYQQTPGQGLQFLFEYFSETQRNKGNFPGRFSGRQFSNSRSEMNVSTLELGDSALYLCASSSVAGSHNEQFFGPGTRLTVL.

This chain joins TRBV19 and TRBJ1-5, with D perhaps TRBD1 (5 bases). Germline V lookup: CDR1 LNHDA, CDR2 SQIVND (reference sequence). Trimming stripped 6 bases from V and 0 bases from J, with 18 bases between. CDR3 length: 17 amino acids. The CDR3 nucleotides are TGTGCCAGTAGCTATACGGTGGGCAGGGATAGCAATCAGCCCCAGCATTTT. The encoded protein is CASSYTVGRDSNQPQHF.

This clonotype was detected many times. The V call is TRBV27, the J call TRBJ2-3; 15 nucleotides align to TRBD2. Germline V gene lookup returns CDR1 MNHEY and CDR2 SMNVEV (reference sequence). This CDR3 region has 19 residues. V lost 5 bases to trimming and J lost 8 bases; unmatched junction nucleotides: 17. For the CDR3, the DNA is TGTGCCAGCAGTCAAGGACTAGCGGGAGGGCCTCTCCTTTCGGGTACGCAGTATTTT. This encodes CASSQGLAGGPLLSGTQYF.

This sequence joins TRBV28 and TRBJ1-5; no reliable D call. V dropped 5 bases and J dropped 0 bases, with 14 bases sitting between them. The length of the CDR3 is 16 residues. Germline CDR1 MDHEN, CDR2 SYDVKM. The CDR3 DNA follows: TGTGCCAGCAGTACCCCCATGGGGTATAGCAATCAGCCCCAGCATTTT. Translating gives CASSTPMGYSNQPQHF. The whole variable domain, filled in from reference TRBV28 and TRBJ1-5, reads DVKVTQSSRYLVKRTGEKVFLECVQDMDHENMFWYRQDPGLGLRLIYFSYDVKMKEKGDIPEGYSVSREKKERFSLILESASTNQTSMYLCASSTPMGYSNQPQHFGDGTRLSIL.

The rearrangement uses TRBV6-1 and TRBJ1-2, with D hard to call. The CDR3 sequence is 17 residues long. From germline, CDR1 is MNHNS and CDR2 SASEGT. Trimming took 2 bases from V and 1 from J, leaving 17 bases between them. DNA for the CDR3: TGTGCCAGCAGTGAAACCGCAGGAAGCTGGATTAACTATGGCTACACCTTC. Translation gives CASSETAGSWINYGYTF.

This clonotype appeared a single time. The chain links TRBV11-1 to TRBJ2-3; 9 bases are shared with TRBD2. CDR1 and CDR2 from the germline V gene are SGHAT and FQDESV (reference sequence). CDR3 size: 16 residues. The trim removed 4 bases at V and 5 bases at J, leaving 10 bases unmatched. This CDR3 is CASSSGGSGSKDTQYF. The DNA of the CDR3 is TGTGCCAGCAGCTCAGGGGGTAGCGGGAGTAAAGATACGCAGTATTTT.

This clonotype has at least ten counts. V is TRBV12-3 or TRBV12-4 and J is TRBJ2-3, with TRBD1 matching over 7 bases. The J segment lost 2 bases and the V segment lost 4 bases, leaving 12 bases of the junction unmatched. This CDR3 is built from 17 residues. CDR3 sequence reads: CASSWSQGDKNTDTQYF. CDR3 sequence (DNA): TGTGCCAGCAGTTGGAGCCAGGGGGACAAAAACACAGATACGCAGTATTTT.

This clonotype was seen more than once but under ten times. J is TRBJ1-6 and V is TRBV27, with D unresolved. The CDR3 is 18 residues long. The V end lost 2 bases, the J end lost 8 bases, and 22 bases lay between the germline ends. CDR1 MNHEY and CDR2 SMNVEV come from the germline V gene (reference sequence). This chain's CDR3 is CASSLSPGSWEADSPLHF. The CDR3 coding sequence is TGTGCCAGCAGTTTAAGTCCTGGTTCCTGGGAAGCGGATTCACCCCTCCACTTT.

The chain combines TRBV28 with TRBJ2-7, with a weak D call TRBD1 (6 bases). Trimming pared 3 bases from V and 3 bases from J, leaving 12 bases between. The CDR3 has 14 residues. Germline V CDR1 and CDR2: MDHEN, SYDVKM. For the CDR3, the DNA is TGTGCCAGCAGTTTCGGGACACTACACTACGAGCAGTACTTC. Protein: CASSFGTLHYEQYF.

This clonotype has a count of ten or more. The chain combines TRBV5-1 with TRBJ2-7, with D uncertain. There are 12 residues in the CDR3. The germline V gene has CDR1 SGHRS and CDR2 YFSETQ. The V end lost 0 bases, the J end lost 2 bases, and 3 bases lay between the germline ends. The CDR3 is CASSLDAYEQYF. The CDR3 DNA follows: TGCGCCAGCAGCTTGGATGCCTACGAGCAGTACTTC.

This clonotype was recorded a few times. The chain carries TRBV5-4 and TRBJ2-2; D is possibly TRBD1 (5 bases). Germline lookup yields CDR1 SGHNT and CDR2 YYREEE (reference sequence). The CDR3 totals 15 residues. Trimming shortened V by 1 base and J by 4 bases, and 11 bases separated the two germline ends. DNA for the CDR3: TGTGCCAGCAGCTTGCAGGGATTGGGCACCGGGGAGCTGTTTTTT. Amino acids: CASSLQGLGTGELFF.

This clonotype was observed at least ten times. The V gene is TRBV18, the J gene TRBJ2-7; the D is unclear. This CDR3 region has 13 residues. Between the trimmed V and J ends, which lost 3 bases and 0 bases, there was a span of 6 bases. From germline, CDR1 is KGHSH and CDR2 LQKENI. The CDR3 DNA is TGTGCCAGCTCACCGATCTTCTCCTACGAGCAGTACTTC. It yields the protein CASSPIFSYEQYF.

This clonotype has more than one count but fewer than ten. The CDR3 DNA is TGTGCCAGCCGGGACCCGTTTAATGAAAAACTGTTTTTT. Its protein product is CASRDPFNEKLFF. The chain uses TRBV6-1 and TRBJ1-4, with D perhaps matching TRBD1 (5 bases). The CDR3 totals 13 residues. CDR1 is MNHNS and CDR2 is SASEGT in the germline V gene. Trimming took off 8 bases at V and 4 bases at J, with 11 bases between the two ends.

The V call is TRBV29-1, the J call TRBJ2-1, with TRBD2 matching 8 bases. J lost 9 bases, V lost 7 bases, and 20 bases had no gene match. This CDR3 has 16 amino acids. Germline CDR1 is SQVTM and CDR2 is ANQGSEA. The CDR3 DNA follows: TGCAGCGCTAGCCCGGGGGGGGGTAAGTGGGGTCCTGAGCAGTTCTTC. Translating gives CSASPGGGKWGPEQFF.

This clonotype was seen a handful of times. This chain uses TRBV4-1 with TRBJ2-3; D remains ambiguous. Trimming stripped 0 bases from V and 1 base from J, with 11 bases between. This CDR3 is built from 16 residues. Per the germline V gene, CDR1 is MGHRA and CDR2 is YSYEKL. CDR3 sequence (DNA): TGCGCCAGCAGCCAAGATGGTAGTACCCGCACAGATACGCAGTATTTT. Translating gives CASSQDGSTRTDTQYF.

In this sample, this clonotype turned up once. This chain uses TRBV29-1 with TRBJ2-3; 10 bases are a match to TRBD1. CDR3 length equals 13 residues. The trim removed 7 bases at V and 5 bases at J, leaving 6 bases unmatched. Germline V CDR1 and CDR2: SQVTM, ANQGSEA. CDR3 DNA sequence: TGCAGCGGCGGGACAGGGGCCCAAGATACGCAGTATTTT. This codes for CSGGTGAQDTQYF.

A few counts support this clonotype. The chain is built from TRBV11-2 and TRBJ2-1; 15 nucleotides line up with TRBD2. The J segment lost 10 bases and the V segment lost 4 bases, leaving 5 bases of the junction unmatched. The CDR3 is made up of 15 amino acids. CDR1 and CDR2 from the germline V gene are SGHAT and FQNNGV. This chain's CDR3 is CASSWGLAGGSEQFF. CDR3 coding DNA: TGTGCCAGCAGCTGGGGACTAGCGGGAGGTAGCGAGCAGTTCTTC.

The rearrangement joins TRBV7-9 to TRBJ2-7; D not resolved. The V gene's germline CDR1 is SEHNR and CDR2 FQNEAQ (reference sequence). V lost 4 bases to trimming and J lost 3 bases, with 7 bases between them. The CDR3 runs 12 residues. The CDR3 reads CASSSMSYEQYF. The CDR3 nucleotides read TGTGCCAGCAGCTCGATGAGCTACGAGCAGTACTTC.

V is TRBV19 and J is TRBJ2-1, with no clear D. V dropped 3 bases and J dropped 2 bases, with 11 bases sitting between them. Looked up from germline, CDR1 is LNHDA and CDR2 is SQIVND (reference sequence). The CDR3 has 15 residues. The DNA for the CDR3 is TGTGCCAGTAGTATTCCCTCCAGACCCTACAATGAGCAGTTCTTC. This gives the protein CASSIPSRPYNEQFF.

CDR3 residues: CASSSETSYSYNEQFF. The CDR3 DNA sequence: TGTGCCAGCAGTTCGGAGACTAGCTACTCCTACAATGAGCAGTTCTTC. V gene TRBV2 combines with J gene TRBJ2-1; TRBD2 matches at 7 bases. This CDR3 is built from 16 residues. Germline values: CDR1 SNHLY, CDR2 FYNNEI. J gave up 0 bases and V 5 bases, and 7 bases lay outside the gene matches.